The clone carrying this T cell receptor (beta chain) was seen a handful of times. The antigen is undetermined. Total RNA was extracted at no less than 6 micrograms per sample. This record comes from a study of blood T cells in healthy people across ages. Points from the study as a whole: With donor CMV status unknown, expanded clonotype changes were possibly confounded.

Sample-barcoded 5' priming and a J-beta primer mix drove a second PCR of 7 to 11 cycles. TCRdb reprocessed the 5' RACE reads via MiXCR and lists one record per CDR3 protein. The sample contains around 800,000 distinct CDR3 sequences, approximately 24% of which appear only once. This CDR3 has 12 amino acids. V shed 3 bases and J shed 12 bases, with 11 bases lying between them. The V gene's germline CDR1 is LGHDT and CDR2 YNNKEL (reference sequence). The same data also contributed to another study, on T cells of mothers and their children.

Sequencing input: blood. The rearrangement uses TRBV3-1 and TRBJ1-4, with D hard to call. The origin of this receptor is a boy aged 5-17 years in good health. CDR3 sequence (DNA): TGTGCCAGCAGCCAGGAGGAACGGGAACTGTTTTTT. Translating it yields CASSQEERELFF.